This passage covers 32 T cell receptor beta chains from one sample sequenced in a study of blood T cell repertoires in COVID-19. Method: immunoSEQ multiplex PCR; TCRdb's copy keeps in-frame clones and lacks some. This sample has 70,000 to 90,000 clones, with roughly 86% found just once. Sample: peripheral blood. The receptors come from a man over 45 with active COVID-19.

The CDR3: CATSDLGQGYTDTQYF. The CDR3 coding sequence is TGTGCCACCAGTGATTTAGGACAGGGTTACACAGATACGCAGTATTTT. J is TRBJ2-3 and V is TRBV24-1; TRBD1 matches 8 bases. The CDR3 totals 16 residues. Trimming cost V 1 base and J 2 bases; bases outside gene matches: 4. The V gene's germline CDR1 is KGHDR and CDR2 SFDVKD.

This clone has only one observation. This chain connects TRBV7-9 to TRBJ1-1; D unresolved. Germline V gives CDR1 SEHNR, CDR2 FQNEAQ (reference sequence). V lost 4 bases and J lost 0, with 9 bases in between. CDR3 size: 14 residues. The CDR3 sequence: CASSSRNVNTEAFF. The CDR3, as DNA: TGTGCCAGCAGCTCCAGGAATGTGAACACTGAAGCTTTCTTT.

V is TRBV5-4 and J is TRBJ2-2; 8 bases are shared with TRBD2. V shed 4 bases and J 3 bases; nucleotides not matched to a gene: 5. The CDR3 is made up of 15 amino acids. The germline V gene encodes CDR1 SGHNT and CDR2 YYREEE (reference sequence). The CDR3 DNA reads TGTGCCAGCAGCCCGGGAGGGGGGGACACCGGGGAGCTGTTTTTT. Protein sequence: CASSPGGGDTGELFF.

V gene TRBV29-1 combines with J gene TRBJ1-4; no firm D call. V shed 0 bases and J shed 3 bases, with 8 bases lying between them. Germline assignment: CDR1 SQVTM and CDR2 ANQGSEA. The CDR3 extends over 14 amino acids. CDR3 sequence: CSVEDGVANEKLFF. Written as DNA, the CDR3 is TGCAGCGTTGAAGACGGAGTGGCTAATGAAAAACTGTTTTTT.

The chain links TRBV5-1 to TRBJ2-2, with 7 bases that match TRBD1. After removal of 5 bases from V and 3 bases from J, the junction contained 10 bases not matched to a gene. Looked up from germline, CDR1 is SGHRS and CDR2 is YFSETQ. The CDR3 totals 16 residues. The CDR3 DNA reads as TGCGCCAGCAGTCGTGGAAGACAGGGCGACACCGGGGAGCTGTTTTTT. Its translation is CASSRGRQGDTGELFF.

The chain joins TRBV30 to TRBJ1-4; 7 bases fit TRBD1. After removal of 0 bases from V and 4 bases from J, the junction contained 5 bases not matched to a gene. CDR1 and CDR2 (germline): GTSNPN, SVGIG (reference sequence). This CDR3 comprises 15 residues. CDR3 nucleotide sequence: TGTGCCTGGAGTGTACAGGGGAAGGGTAATGAAAAACTGTTTTTT. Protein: CAWSVQGKGNEKLFF. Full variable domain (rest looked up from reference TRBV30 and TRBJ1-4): SQTIHQWPATLVQPVGSPLSLECTVEGTSNPNLYWYRQAAGRGLQLLFYSVGIGQISSEVPQNLSASRPQDRQFILSSKKLLLSDSGFYLCAWSVQGKGNEKLFFGSGTQLSVL.

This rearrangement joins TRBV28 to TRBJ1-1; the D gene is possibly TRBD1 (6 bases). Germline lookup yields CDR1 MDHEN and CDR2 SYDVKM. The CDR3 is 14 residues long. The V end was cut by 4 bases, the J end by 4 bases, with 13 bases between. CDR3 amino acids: CASSSRGWSTEAFF. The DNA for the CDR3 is TGTGCCAGCAGTTCCAGGGGTTGGAGCACTGAAGCTTTCTTT.

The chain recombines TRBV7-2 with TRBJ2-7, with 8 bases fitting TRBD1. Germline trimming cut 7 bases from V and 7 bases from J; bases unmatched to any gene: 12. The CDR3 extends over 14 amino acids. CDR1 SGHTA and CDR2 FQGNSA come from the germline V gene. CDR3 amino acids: CASTSRRGLREQYF. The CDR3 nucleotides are TGTGCCAGCACCTCTCGCAGGGGGCTCCGGGAGCAGTACTTC.

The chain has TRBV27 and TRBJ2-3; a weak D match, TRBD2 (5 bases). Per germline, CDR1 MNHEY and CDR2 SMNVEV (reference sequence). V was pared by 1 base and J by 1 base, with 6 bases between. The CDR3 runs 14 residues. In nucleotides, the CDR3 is TGTGCCAGCAGTTTATTCGGGGGCACAGATACGCAGTATTTT. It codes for CASSLFGGTDTQYF.

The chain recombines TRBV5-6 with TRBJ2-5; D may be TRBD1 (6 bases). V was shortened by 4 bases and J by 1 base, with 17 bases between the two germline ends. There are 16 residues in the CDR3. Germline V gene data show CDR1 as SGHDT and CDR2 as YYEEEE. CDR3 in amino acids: CASSPLGTKVQETQYF. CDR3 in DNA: TGTGCCAGCAGCCCCCTCGGGACAAAAGTCCAAGAGACCCAGTACTTC.

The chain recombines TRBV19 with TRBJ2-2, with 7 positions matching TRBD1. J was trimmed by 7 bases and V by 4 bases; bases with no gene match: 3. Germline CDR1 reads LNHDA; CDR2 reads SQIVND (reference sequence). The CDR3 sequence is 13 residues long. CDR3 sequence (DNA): TGTGCCAGTAGTAACCCAGGGGGCGGGGAGCTGTTTTTT. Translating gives CASSNPGGGELFF.

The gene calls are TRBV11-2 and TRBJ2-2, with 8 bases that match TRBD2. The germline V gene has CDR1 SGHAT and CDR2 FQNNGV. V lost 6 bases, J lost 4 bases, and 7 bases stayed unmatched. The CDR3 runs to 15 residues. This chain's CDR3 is CASRSGTSLTGELFF. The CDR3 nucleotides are TGTGCCAGCAGGTCCGGGACTAGTCTCACCGGGGAGCTGTTTTTT.

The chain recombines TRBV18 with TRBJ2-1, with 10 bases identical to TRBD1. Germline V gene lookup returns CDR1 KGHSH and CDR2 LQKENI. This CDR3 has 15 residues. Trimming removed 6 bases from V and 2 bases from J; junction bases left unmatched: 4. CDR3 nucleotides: TGTGCCAGCTCGGCCGGGACAGGGGCCTACAATGAGCAGTTCTTC. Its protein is CASSAGTGAYNEQFF.

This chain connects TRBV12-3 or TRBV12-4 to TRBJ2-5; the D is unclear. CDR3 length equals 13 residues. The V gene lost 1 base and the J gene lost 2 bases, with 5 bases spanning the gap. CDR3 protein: CASSLGLQETQYF. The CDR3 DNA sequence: TGTGCCAGCAGTTTAGGGCTTCAAGAGACCCAGTACTTC.

The CDR3 bases are TGTGCCAGCTCACCCCCCGGGACTAGAACACCAGATACGCAGTATTTT. Translation gives CASSPPGTRTPDTQYF. The chain links TRBV18 to TRBJ2-3; TRBD2 aligns across 8 bases. The CDR3 contains 16 residues. The ends lost 3 bases at V and 4 bases at J; junction bases unmatched: 9. Per the germline V gene, CDR1 is KGHSH and CDR2 is LQKENI.

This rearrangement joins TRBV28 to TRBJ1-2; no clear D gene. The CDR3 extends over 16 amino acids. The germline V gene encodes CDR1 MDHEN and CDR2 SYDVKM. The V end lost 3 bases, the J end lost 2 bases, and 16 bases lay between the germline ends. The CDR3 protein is CASSLGSGPGNYGYTF. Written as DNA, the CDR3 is TGTGCCAGCAGTTTGGGGTCCGGGCCGGGGAACTATGGCTACACCTTC.

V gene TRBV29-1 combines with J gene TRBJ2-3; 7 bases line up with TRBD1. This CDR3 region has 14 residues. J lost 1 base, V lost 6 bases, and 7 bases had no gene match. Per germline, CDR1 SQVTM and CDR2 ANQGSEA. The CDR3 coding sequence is TGCAGCGTCGTTACAGGGGCGGGCACAGATACGCAGTATTTT. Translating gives CSVVTGAGTDTQYF.

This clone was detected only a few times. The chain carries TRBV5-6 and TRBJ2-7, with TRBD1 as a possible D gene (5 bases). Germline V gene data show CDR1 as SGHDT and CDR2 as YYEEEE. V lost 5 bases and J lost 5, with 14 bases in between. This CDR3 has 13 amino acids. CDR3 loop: CASSLDSGDEQYF. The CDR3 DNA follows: TGTGCCAGCAGTTTAGACAGTGGGGACGAGCAGTACTTC.

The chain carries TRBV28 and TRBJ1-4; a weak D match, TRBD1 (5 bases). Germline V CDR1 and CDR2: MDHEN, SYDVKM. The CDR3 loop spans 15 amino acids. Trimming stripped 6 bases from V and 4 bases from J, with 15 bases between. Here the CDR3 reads CASRGVLPVNEKLFF. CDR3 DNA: TGTGCCAGCAGAGGGGTTCTCCCCGTTAATGAAAAACTGTTTTTT.

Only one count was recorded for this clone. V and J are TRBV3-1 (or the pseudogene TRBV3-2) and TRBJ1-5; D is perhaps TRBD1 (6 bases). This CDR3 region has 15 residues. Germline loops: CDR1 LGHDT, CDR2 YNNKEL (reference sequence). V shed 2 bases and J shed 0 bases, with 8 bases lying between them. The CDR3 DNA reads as TGTGCCAGCAGCCAAACAGGGTTTAGCAATCAGCCCCAGCATTTT. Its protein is CASSQTGFSNQPQHF.

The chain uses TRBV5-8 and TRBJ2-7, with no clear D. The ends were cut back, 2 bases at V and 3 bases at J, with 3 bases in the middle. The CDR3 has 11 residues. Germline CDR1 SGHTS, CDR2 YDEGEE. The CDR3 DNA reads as TGTGCCAGCAGCTTTTACTACGAGCAGTACTTC. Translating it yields CASSFYYEQYF.

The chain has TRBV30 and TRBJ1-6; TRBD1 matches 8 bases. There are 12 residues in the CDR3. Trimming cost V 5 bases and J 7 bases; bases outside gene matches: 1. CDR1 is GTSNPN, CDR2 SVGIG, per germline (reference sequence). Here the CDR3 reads CAWGQGNSPLHF. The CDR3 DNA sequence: TGTGCCTGGGGACAGGGCAATTCACCCCTCCACTTT.

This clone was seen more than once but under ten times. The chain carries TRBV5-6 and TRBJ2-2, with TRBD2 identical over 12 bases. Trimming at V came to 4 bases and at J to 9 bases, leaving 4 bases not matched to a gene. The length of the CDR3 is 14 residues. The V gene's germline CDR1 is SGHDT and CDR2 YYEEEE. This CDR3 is CASSASGGDWELFF. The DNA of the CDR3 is TGTGCCAGCAGCGCTAGCGGGGGGGATTGGGAGCTGTTTTTT. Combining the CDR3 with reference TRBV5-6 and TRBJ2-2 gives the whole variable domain DAGVTQSPTHLIKTRGQQVTLRCSPKSGHDTVSWYQQALGQGPQFIFQYYEEEERQRGNFPDRFSGHQFPNYSSELNVNALLLGDSALYLCASSASGGDWELFFGEGSRLTVL.

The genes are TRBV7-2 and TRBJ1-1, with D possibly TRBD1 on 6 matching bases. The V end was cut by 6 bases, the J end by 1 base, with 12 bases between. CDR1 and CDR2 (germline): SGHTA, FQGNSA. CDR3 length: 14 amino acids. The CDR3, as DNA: TGTGCCAGCAGTGTACAGGGAAGGAACACTGAAGCTTTCTTT. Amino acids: CASSVQGRNTEAFF.

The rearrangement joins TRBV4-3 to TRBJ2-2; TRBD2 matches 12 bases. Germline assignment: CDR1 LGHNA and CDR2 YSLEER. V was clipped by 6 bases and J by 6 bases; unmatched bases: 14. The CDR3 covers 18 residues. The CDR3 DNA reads TGCGCCAGCAGTCCCGCCCTCCGTGCTAGCGGGAGGGCCGGGGAGCTGTTTTTT. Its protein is CASSPALRASGRAGELFF.

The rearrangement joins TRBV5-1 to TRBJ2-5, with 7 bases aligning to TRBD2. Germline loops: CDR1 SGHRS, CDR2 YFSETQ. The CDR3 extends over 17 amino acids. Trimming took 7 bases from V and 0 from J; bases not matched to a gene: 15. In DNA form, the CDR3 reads TGCGCCAGCGCATCTTACCCTAGCGGCTCCTACCAAGAGACCCAGTACTTC. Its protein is CASASYPSGSYQETQYF.

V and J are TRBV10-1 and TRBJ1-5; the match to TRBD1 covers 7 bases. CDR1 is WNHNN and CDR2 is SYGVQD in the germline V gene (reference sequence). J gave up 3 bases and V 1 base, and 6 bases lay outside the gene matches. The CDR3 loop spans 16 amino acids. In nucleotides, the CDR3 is TGCGCCAGCAGTGAGTATAACAGGGGCGACAATCAGCCCCAGCATTTT. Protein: CASSEYNRGDNQPQHF.

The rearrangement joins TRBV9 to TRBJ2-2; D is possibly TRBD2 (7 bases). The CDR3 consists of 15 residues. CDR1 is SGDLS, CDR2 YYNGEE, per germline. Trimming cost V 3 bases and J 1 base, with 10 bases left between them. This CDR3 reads CASSGGGLNTGELFF. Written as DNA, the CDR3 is TGTGCCAGCAGCGGCGGGGGCCTGAACACCGGGGAGCTGTTTTTT. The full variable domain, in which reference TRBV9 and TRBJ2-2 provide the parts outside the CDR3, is DSGVTQTPKHLITATGQRVTLRCSPRSGDLSVYWYQQSLDQGLQFLIQYYNGEERAKGNILERFSAQQFPDLHSELNLSSLELGDSALYFCASSGGGLNTGELFFGEGSRLTVL.

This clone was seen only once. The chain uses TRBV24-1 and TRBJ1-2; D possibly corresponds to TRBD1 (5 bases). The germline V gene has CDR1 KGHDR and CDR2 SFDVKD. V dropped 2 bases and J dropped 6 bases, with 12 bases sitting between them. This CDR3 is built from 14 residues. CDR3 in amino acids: CATSDSLGPDGYTF. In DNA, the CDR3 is TGTGCCACCAGTGATTCGTTGGGGCCCGATGGCTACACCTTC.

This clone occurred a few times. CDR3 in amino acids: CASSETRDRRFF. The CDR3 nucleotides are TGTGCCAGCAGTGAAACCCGGGACAGGCGGTTCTTC. The chain carries TRBV2 and TRBJ2-1, with 8 bases aligning to TRBD1. V lost 2 bases, J lost 15 bases, and 6 bases stayed unmatched. The CDR3 covers 12 residues. The V gene's germline CDR1 is SNHLY and CDR2 FYNNEI.

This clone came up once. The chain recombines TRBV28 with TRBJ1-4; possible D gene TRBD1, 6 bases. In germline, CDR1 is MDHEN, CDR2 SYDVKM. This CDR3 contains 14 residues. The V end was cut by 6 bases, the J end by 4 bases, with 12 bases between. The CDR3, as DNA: TGTGCCAGCAGGGGGGAGGGGGGTAATGAAAAACTGTTTTTT. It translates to CASRGEGGNEKLFF.

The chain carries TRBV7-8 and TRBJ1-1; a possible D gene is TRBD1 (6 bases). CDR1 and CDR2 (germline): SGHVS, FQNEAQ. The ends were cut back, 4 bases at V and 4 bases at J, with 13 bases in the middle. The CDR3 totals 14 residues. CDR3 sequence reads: CASSSGQYSTEAFF. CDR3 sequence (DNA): TGTGCCAGCAGCTCCGGACAGTATAGCACTGAAGCTTTCTTT.